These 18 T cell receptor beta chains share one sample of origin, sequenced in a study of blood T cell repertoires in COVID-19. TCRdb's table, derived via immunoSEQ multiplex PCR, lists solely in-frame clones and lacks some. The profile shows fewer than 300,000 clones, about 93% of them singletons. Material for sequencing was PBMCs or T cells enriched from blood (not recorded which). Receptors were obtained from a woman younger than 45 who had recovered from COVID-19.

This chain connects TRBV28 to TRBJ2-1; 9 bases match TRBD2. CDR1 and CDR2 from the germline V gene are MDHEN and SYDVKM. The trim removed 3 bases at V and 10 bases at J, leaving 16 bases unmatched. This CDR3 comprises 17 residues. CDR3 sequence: CASSFFGGRALLGEQFF. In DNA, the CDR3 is TGTGCCAGCAGTTTTTTTGGCGGGAGGGCCCTCTTGGGCGAGCAGTTCTTC.

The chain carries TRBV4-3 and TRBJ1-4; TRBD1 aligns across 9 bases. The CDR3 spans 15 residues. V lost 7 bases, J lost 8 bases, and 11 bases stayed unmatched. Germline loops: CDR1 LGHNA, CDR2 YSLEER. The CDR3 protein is CASKQTGGGGEKLFF. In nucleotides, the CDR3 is TGCGCCAGCAAACAGACAGGGGGAGGAGGGGAAAAACTGTTTTTT.

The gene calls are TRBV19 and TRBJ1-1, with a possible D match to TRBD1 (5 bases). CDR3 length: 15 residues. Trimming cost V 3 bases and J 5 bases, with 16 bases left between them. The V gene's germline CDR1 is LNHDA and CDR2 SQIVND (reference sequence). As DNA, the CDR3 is TGTGCCAGTAGTATGACAGCAGGGAGGAGAACTGAAGCTTTCTTT. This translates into CASSMTAGRRTEAFF.

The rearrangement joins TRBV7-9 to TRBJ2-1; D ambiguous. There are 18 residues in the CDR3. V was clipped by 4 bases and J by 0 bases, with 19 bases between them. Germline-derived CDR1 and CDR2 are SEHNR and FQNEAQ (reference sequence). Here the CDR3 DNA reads TGTGCCAGCAGCTCTGCCCCAACCATGTCGAGCTCCTACAATGAGCAGTTCTTC. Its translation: CASSSAPTMSSSYNEQFF.

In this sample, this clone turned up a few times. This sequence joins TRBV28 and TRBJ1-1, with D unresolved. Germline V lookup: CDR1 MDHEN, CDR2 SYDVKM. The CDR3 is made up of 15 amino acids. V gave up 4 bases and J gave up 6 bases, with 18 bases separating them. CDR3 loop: CASSSLPYPPAEAFF. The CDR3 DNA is TGTGCCAGCAGTTCCCTCCCCTACCCACCGGCTGAAGCTTTCTTT.

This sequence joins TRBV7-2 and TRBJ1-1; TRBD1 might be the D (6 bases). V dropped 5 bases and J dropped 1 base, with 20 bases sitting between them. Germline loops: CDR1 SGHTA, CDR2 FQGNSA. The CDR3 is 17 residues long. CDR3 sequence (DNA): TGTGCCAGCAGCCTTTCCCTCTTGGGGACACCGAACACTGAAGCTTTCTTT. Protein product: CASSLSLLGTPNTEAFF.

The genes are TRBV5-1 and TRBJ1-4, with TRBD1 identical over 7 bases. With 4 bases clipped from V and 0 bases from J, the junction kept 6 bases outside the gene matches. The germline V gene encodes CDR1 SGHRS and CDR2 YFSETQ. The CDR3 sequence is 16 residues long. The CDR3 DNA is TGCGCCAGCAGCCCGGGCGGACAGGCAACTAATGAAAAACTGTTTTTT. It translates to CASSPGGQATNEKLFF.

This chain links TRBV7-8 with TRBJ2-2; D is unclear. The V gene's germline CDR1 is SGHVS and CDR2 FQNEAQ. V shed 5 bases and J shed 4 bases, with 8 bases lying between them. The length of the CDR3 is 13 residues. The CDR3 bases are TGTGCCAGCAGCGCGTACTTCACCGGGGAGCTGTTTTTT. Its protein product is CASSAYFTGELFF.

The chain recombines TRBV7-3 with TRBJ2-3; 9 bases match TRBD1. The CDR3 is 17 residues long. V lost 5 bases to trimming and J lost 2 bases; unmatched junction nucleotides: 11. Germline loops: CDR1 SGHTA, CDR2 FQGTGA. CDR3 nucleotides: TGTGCCAGCAGCCCCTCATCGGACAGGGGACACACAGATACGCAGTATTTT. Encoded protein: CASSPSSDRGHTDTQYF. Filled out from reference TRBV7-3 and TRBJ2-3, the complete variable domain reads GAGVSQTPSNKVTEKGKYVELRCDPISGHTALYWYRQSLGQGPEFLIYFQGTGAADDSGLPNDRFFAVRPEGSVSTLKIQRTERGDSAVYLCASSPSSDRGHTDTQYFGPGTRLTVL.

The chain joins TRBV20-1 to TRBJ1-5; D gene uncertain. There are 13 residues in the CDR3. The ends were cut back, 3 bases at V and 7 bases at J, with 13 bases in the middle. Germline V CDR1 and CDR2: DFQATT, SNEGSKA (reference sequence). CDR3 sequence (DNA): TGCAGTGCTAGTGATCTGGGAGGCCAGCCCCAGCATTTT. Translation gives CSASDLGGQPQHF.

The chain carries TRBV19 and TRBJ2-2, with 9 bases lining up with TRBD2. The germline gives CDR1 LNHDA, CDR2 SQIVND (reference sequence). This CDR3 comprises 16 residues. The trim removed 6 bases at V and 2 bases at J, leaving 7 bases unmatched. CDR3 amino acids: CASRTVAGVNTGELFF. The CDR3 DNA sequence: TGTGCCAGTAGAACAGTAGCGGGAGTAAACACCGGGGAGCTGTTTTTT.

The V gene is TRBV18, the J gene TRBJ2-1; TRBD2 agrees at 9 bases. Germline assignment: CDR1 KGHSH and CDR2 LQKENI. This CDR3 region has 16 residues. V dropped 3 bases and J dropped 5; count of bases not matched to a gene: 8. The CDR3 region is CASSPEAGGSNNEQFF. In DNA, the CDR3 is TGTGCCAGCTCACCGGAAGCGGGAGGTTCGAACAATGAGCAGTTCTTC.

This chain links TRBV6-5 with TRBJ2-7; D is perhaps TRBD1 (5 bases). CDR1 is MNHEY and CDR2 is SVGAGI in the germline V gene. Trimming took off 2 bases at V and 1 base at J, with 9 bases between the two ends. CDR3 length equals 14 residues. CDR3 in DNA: TGTGCCAGCAGTTACAGGGCAGGGTCCTACGAGCAGTACTTC. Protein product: CASSYRAGSYEQYF.

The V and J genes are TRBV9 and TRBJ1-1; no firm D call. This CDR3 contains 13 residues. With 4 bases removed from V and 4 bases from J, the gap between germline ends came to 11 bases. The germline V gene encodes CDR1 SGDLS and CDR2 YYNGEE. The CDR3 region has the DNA TGTGCCAGCAGCCCGGGTAGCGCCACTGAAGCTTTCTTT. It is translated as CASSPGSATEAFF.

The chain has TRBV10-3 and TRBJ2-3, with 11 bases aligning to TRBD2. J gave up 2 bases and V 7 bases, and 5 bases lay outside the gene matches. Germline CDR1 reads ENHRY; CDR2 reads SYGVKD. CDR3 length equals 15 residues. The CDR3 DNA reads TGTGCCATCACTATGACTAGCGGGGTCACAGATACGCAGTATTTT. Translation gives CAITMTSGVTDTQYF.

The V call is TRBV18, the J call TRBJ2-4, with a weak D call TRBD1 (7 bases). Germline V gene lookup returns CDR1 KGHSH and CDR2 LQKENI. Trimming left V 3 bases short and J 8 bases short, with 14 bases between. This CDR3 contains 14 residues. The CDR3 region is CASSPEGAGDIQYF. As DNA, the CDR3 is TGTGCCAGCTCACCGGAGGGGGCAGGGGACATTCAGTACTTC.

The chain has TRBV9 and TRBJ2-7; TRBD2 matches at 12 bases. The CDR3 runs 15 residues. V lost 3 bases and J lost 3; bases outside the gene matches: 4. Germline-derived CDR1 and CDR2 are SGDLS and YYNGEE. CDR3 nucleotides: TGTGCCAGCAGCGCGGAGACTAGCGGGAGCTACGAGCAGTACTTC. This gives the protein CASSAETSGSYEQYF.

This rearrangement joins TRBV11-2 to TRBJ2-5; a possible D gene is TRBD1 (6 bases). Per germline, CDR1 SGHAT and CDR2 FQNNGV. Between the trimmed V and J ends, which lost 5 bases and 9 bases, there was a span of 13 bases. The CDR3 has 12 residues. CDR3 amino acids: CASSVGQSPQYF. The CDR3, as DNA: TGTGCCAGCAGCGTCGGACAGTCGCCCCAGTACTTC.